This T cell receptor beta chain was recorded in a study of blood T cell repertoires in COVID-19. The V gene end was trimmed by 4 bases and the J gene end by 1 base; junction bases not matched to a gene: 2. The CDR3 length is 14 residues. Germline CDR1 SGHKS, CDR2 YYEKEE (reference sequence). Original analysis: For nucleated cells, counts were estimated from reference gene primer amplification. The repertoire was sequenced with immunoSEQ multiplex PCR; TCRdb's copy has only in-frame clones and lacks some. V, J and clone size derive from that table, while D and trimming were established from the DNA sequence. The table lists roughly 77,000 clones, more than 60% of them singletons.

The chain employs TRBV5-5 and TRBJ2-5, with 9 nucleotides matching TRBD2. The sequence derives from a human donor in a cohort sampled during active COVID-19. Source material: peripheral blood. CDR3 bases: TGTGCCAGCAGCCCAGCGGGGGGCCAAGAGACCCAGTACTTC. It is translated as CASSPAGGQETQYF. Full variable domain (outside the CDR3, taken from reference TRBV5-5 and TRBJ2-5): DAGVTQSPTHLIKTRGQQVTLRCSPISGHKSVSWYQQVLGQGPQFIFQYYEKEERGRGNFPDRFSARQFPNYSSELNVNALLLGDSALYLCASSPAGGQETQYFGPGTRLLVL.